This TCR beta chain was found in a study of early T cells in non-severe SARS-CoV-2 infection. Study background: Bulk RNA from unsorted whole blood was sequenced; chains were unpaired. Findings of the study overall: The study's VDJdb matching favored anti-spike CD8 responses and missed private and CD4 specificities.

The V end was cut by 4 bases, the J end by 6 bases, with 12 bases between. CDR1 is LGHDT, CDR2 YNNKEL, per germline (reference sequence). The CDR3 contains 13 residues. This clonotype was recorded at least ten times. No antigen is known for it. Individual cDNA molecules were tagged with unique molecular identifiers. TCRdb ran MiXCR on the 5' RACE reads and lists one entry per CDR3 protein. This table has tens of thousands of distinct CDR3 sequences, around 4.2% appearing once. The sequenced sample consisted of whole blood. This TCR was sampled from an adult who was a healthcare worker with PCR-confirmed SARS-CoV-2 infection or an uninfected control (not recorded which). The rearrangement joins TRBV3-1 to TRBJ1-2; D remains ambiguous. CDR3 sequence reads: CASSLYTGDGYTF. The CDR3 DNA reads as TGTGCCAGCAGCCTATATACCGGGGATGGCTACACCTTC. Full variable domain (rest looked up from reference TRBV3-1 and TRBJ1-2): DTAVSQTPKYLVTQMGNDKSIKCEQNLGHDTMYWYKQDSKKFLKIMFSYNNKELIINETVPNRFSPKSPDKAHLNLHINSLELGDSAVYFCASSLYTGDGYTFGSGTRLTVV.